One sample yielded the 17 T cell receptor beta chains listed below, sequenced in a study of siplizumab effects on memory and regulatory T cells (dated by TCRdb to 2018 to 2020). The method behind the library was the immunoSEQ multiplex PCR assay. TCRdb holds this immuneACCESS table with in-frame rearrangements only. Some clones are missing; in checked studies, unresolved V genes explain under half, and the rest has no known cause. The sample table lists 110,000 or so clones, 85% to 95% of them with a count of one. Over 0.15% of the sample goes to the ten largest clones. What was sequenced was non-Treg CD4+ T cells sorted from blood. The sample's cell subset or site label, in plain terms: FACS-sorted unstimulated CD4+ non-regulatory T cells. The origin of the receptors is a human donor in good health.

The chain couples TRBV5-6 to TRBJ1-2; D is unclear. Germline CDR1 reads SGHDT; CDR2 reads YYEEEE. Trimming removed 1 base at V and 3 bases at J, with 13 bases between. This CDR3 is 15 amino acids long. The CDR3 coding sequence is TGTGCCAGCAGCTTGTTGAAGGTTAATGACTATGGCTACACCTTC. This translates into CASSLLKVNDYGYTF.

The chain links TRBV28 to TRBJ2-7; no firm D call. V lost 6 bases and J lost 10, with 16 bases in between. Germline CDR1 and CDR2: MDHEN and SYDVKM. This CDR3 comprises 12 residues. CDR3 region: CASSPWPDRQYF. The CDR3 DNA reads TGTGCCAGCAGCCCCTGGCCGGATCGACAGTACTTC. The whole variable domain, filled in from reference TRBV28 and TRBJ2-7, reads DVKVTQSSRYLVKRTGEKVFLECVQDMDHENMFWYRQDPGLGLRLIYFSYDVKMKEKGDIPEGYSVSREKKERFSLILESASTNQTSMYLCASSPWPDRQYFGPGTRLTVT.

This chain links TRBV18 with TRBJ2-7; D is uncertain. Germline assignment: CDR1 KGHSH and CDR2 LQKENI. V was cut by 4 bases and J by 3 bases, with 7 bases left in between. There are 12 residues in the CDR3. The CDR3 region is CASSRHLYEQYF. CDR3 nucleotide sequence: TGTGCCAGCTCACGCCACCTCTACGAGCAGTACTTC.

The chain joins TRBV4-1 to TRBJ2-7, with TRBD2 identical over 9 bases. Germline lookup yields CDR1 MGHRA and CDR2 YSYEKL. The CDR3 covers 17 residues. V lost 3 bases to trimming and J lost 5 bases; unmatched junction nucleotides: 14. Written as DNA, the CDR3 is TGCGCCAGCAGCCACCCGGGGGGCCTAGCGGGGATGGACGAGCAGTACTTC. This encodes CASSHPGGLAGMDEQYF.

The rearrangement joins TRBV11-2 to TRBJ2-2; 8 bases line up with TRBD2. The junction had 4 bases not matched to a gene; V was cut back by 7 bases and J by 3 bases. CDR3 size: 14 residues. Per the germline V gene, CDR1 is SGHAT and CDR2 is FQNNGV. This chain's CDR3 is CASTIAGYTGELFF. CDR3 DNA: TGTGCCAGCACCATAGCGGGGTACACCGGGGAGCTGTTTTTT.

This chain uses TRBV5-1 with TRBJ2-1; 9 nucleotides line up with TRBD2. Germline CDR1 and CDR2: SGHRS and YFSETQ. The V segment lost 6 bases and the J segment 5 bases; nucleotides outside the gene matches: 6. This CDR3 contains 14 residues. CDR3 in DNA: TGCGCCAGCACCCTACTAGCGGGCCACAATGAGCAGTTCTTC. Translated, it gives CASTLLAGHNEQFF.

V gene TRBV6-5 combines with J gene TRBJ2-7, with D uncertain. V lost 0 bases, J lost 5 bases, and 14 bases lay in between. CDR3 length: 15 residues. The germline V gene encodes CDR1 MNHEY and CDR2 SVGAGI. DNA for the CDR3: TGTGCCAGCAGTTACTCGGGATCCTCGTGGAACGAGCAGTACTTC. Residues: CASSYSGSSWNEQYF.

The chain is built from TRBV18 and TRBJ1-1; D unclear. The CDR3 is 15 residues long. The germline V and J ends were trimmed by 3 bases and 1 base, with 12 bases remaining between them. Germline V gives CDR1 KGHSH, CDR2 LQKENI. The CDR3 DNA reads TGTGCCAGCTCACCCTCATCTTCCGGGAACACTGAAGCTTTCTTT. Protein sequence: CASSPSSSGNTEAFF.

The genes are TRBV10-3 and TRBJ1-3, with 8 bases that match TRBD1. Trimming removed 5 bases from V and 0 bases from J; junction bases left unmatched: 3. Germline CDR1 and CDR2: ENHRY and SYGVKD. This CDR3 comprises 15 residues. CDR3 in amino acids: CAISPDRGSGNTIYF. The CDR3 nucleotides are TGTGCCATCAGTCCTGACAGGGGCTCTGGAAACACCATATATTTT.

The CDR3 DNA follows: TGTGCCAGCAGCTTGGAACAGGGAGCCACTGAAGCTTTCTTT. It is translated as CASSLEQGATEAFF. The gene calls are TRBV5-4 and TRBJ1-1; TRBD1 might be the D (6 bases). Germline V gene sequence: CDR1 SGHNT, CDR2 YYREEE (reference sequence). The CDR3 sequence is 14 residues long. V was trimmed by 0 bases and J by 4 bases, leaving 10 bases between them.

V is TRBV11-2 and J is TRBJ1-1; D unclear. V lost 6 bases and J 0 bases, leaving 8 bases between the germline ends. The CDR3 covers 13 residues. Germline V lookup: CDR1 SGHAT, CDR2 FQNNGV. The CDR3 DNA reads TGTGCCAGCAGGTGGCAAATGAACACTGAAGCTTTCTTT. Protein product: CASRWQMNTEAFF.

The chain carries TRBV5-6 and TRBJ2-1, with no clear D. Germline loops: CDR1 SGHDT, CDR2 YYEEEE. V was trimmed by 0 bases and J by 9 bases, leaving 4 bases between them. The CDR3 spans 11 residues. CDR3 residues: CASSLAIEQFF. Written as DNA, the CDR3 is TGTGCCAGCAGCTTGGCCATTGAGCAGTTCTTC.

The sample holds one count of this clone. This chain joins TRBV5-1 and TRBJ2-3; D not certain. The ends were cut back, 0 bases at V and 2 bases at J, with 7 bases in the middle. The length of the CDR3 is 14 residues. CDR1 and CDR2 from the germline V gene are SGHRS and YFSETQ. The CDR3 loop reads CASSLGAYTDTQYF. The CDR3 nucleotides are TGCGCCAGCAGCTTGGGAGCTTACACAGATACGCAGTATTTT. Drawing the rest from reference TRBV5-1 and TRBJ2-3, the complete variable domain is KAGVTQTPRYLIKTRGQQVTLSCSPISGHRSVSWYQQTPGQGLQFLFEYFSETQRNKGNFPGRFSGRQFSNSRSEMNVSTLELGDSALYLCASSLGAYTDTQYFGPGTRLTVL.

This chain joins TRBV19 and TRBJ2-5; TRBD2 is a possible D gene (5 bases). Per the germline V gene, CDR1 is LNHDA and CDR2 is SQIVND (reference sequence). V lost 6 bases and J 2 bases, leaving 13 bases between the germline ends. The CDR3 is made up of 14 amino acids. In nucleotides, the CDR3 is TGTGCCAGTAGGGAGGTGGCTAAACAAGAGACCCAGTACTTC. This sequence encodes CASREVAKQETQYF.

The rearrangement links TRBV7-2 to TRBJ2-3; D call uncertain. V was clipped by 1 base and J by 5 bases, with 7 bases between them. The CDR3 loop spans 13 amino acids. CDR1 is SGHTA, CDR2 FQGNSA, per germline. CDR3 nucleotides: TGTGCCAGCAGCTTAGGCGACGGAGATACGCAGTATTTT. It specifies CASSLGDGDTQYF.

V usage is TRBV7-9 and J usage is TRBJ1-1, with unresolved D. This CDR3 has 14 amino acids. V lost 1 base and J 1 base, leaving 7 bases between the germline ends. Germline V gene lookup returns CDR1 SEHNR and CDR2 FQNEAQ (reference sequence). The CDR3, as DNA: TGTGCCAGCAGCTTAGAACGCCAGAACACTGAAGCTTTCTTT. Its protein product is CASSLERQNTEAFF.

This chain uses TRBV27 with TRBJ1-6, with D maybe TRBD1 (6 bases). V shed 3 bases and J shed 10 bases, with 13 bases lying between them. The CDR3 contains 14 residues. Germline CDR1 is MNHEY and CDR2 is SMNVEV (reference sequence). Written as DNA, the CDR3 is TGTGCCAGCAGTTTGGCAGGGGAGCGATCACCCCTCCACTTT. This codes for CASSLAGERSPLHF.